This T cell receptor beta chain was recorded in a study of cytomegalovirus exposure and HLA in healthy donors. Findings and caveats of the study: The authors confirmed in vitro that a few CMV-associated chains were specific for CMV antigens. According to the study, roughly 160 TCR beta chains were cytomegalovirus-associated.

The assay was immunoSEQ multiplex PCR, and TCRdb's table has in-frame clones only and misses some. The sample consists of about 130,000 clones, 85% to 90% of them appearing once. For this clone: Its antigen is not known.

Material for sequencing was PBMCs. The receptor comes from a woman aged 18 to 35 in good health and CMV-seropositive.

The DNA for the CDR3 is TGCGCCAGCAGCTTGATTGACAGCCCTGCGGGCTACACCTTC. It codes for CASSLIDSPAGYTF. The chain uses TRBV5-1 and TRBJ1-2; tentative D call: TRBD1 (5 bases). Deletions cut 1 base from V and 8 bases from J, with 15 bases between. The CDR3 has 14 amino acids. Germline V CDR1 and CDR2: SGHRS, YFSETQ.